The 2 T cell receptor beta chains listed next were all sequenced from one sample in a study of CD8 T cells in ankylosing spondylitis. TCRdb analysed the 5' RACE reads with MiXCR anew, one entry per CDR3 protein. The table records about 340,000 distinct CDR3 sequences, roughly 14% of them present only once. Sequenced input: blood, either unsorted or a sorted T cell fraction (not recorded which). These receptors originate from a male donor with ankylosing spondylitis or in good health (not recorded which).

This clonotype came up many times. An end of the junction differs from the germline gene, which may be a read error. V and J are TRBV5-1 and TRBJ2-5; no firm D call. This CDR3 is built from 14 residues. The V gene's germline CDR1 is SGHRS and CDR2 YFSETQ. The CDR3 region is CASSLVGIQETQYF. As DNA, the CDR3 is TGTGCCAGCAGTTTAGTGGGGATACAAGAGACCCAGTACTTC.

This chain joins TRBV15 and TRBJ1-6; the D is unclear. CDR1 LNHNV and CDR2 YYDKDF come from the germline V gene (reference sequence). The V and J ends lost 3 bases and 6 bases respectively, with 6 bases between them. CDR3 length: 13 amino acids. The CDR3 loop is CATSRVSNSPLHF. As DNA, the CDR3 is TGTGCCACCAGCAGGGTCTCTAATTCACCCCTCCACTTT. Combining the CDR3 with reference TRBV15 and TRBJ1-6 gives the whole variable domain DAMVIQNPRYQVTQFGKPVTLSCSQTLNHNVMYWYQQKSSQAPKLLFHYYDKDFNNEADTPDNFQSRRPNTSFCFLDIRSPGLGDTAMYLCATSRVSNSPLHFGNGTRLTVT.